One and the same sample provided the 11 T cell receptor beta chains below, sequenced in a study of T-cell memory formation after mild COVID-19. TCRdb called the 5' RACE reads again in MiXCR, with one record for every CDR3 protein. The data hold 100,000 to 120,000 distinct CDR3 sequences, with 22% observed a single time. The specimen sequenced was PBMCs or a T cell subset sorted from them (not recorded which). The source of these receptors is a man between 18 and 35 years old who had mild COVID-19 (a few samples of this study predate the infection). Cell type and time point are not known.

The V gene is TRBV11-2, the J gene TRBJ2-7, with D unresolved. Germline CDR1 reads SGHAT; CDR2 reads FQNNGV. The CDR3 is 16 amino acids. The ends were cut back, 1 base at V and 9 bases at J, with 22 bases in the middle. This CDR3 is CASSLAAGSSLFGQYF. The CDR3 DNA is TGTGCCAGCAGCTTAGCGGCAGGCAGTTCTCTGTTTGGGCAGTACTTC.

The sample holds many counts of this clonotype. This rearrangement joins TRBV5-1 to TRBJ2-1; D is perhaps TRBD1 (5 bases). The V gene's germline CDR1 is SGHRS and CDR2 YFSETQ. The CDR3 totals 14 residues. The V gene lost 1 base and the J gene lost 2 bases, with 7 bases spanning the gap. In DNA, the CDR3 is TGCGCCAGCAGCTTGATGGACACCTACAATGAGCAGTTCTTC. Translating gives CASSLMDTYNEQFF.

Only a few counts were recorded for this clonotype. The chain couples TRBV29-1 to TRBJ1-1, with TRBD1 as a possible D gene (5 bases). CDR1 and CDR2 (germline): SQVTM, ANQGSEA. The CDR3 contains 14 residues. Trimming stripped 3 bases from V and 0 bases from J, with 11 bases between. The CDR3 region is CSVDQTGLNTEAFF. For the CDR3, the DNA is TGCAGCGTTGACCAAACAGGCTTGAACACTGAAGCTTTCTTT.

V usage is TRBV5-6 and J usage is TRBJ1-1; D uncertain. The V end lost 0 bases, the J end lost 11 bases, and 8 bases lay between the germline ends. Per the germline V gene, CDR1 is SGHDT and CDR2 is YYEEEE. CDR3 length: 11 residues. CDR3 residues: CASSLGGSAFF. CDR3 sequence (DNA): TGTGCCAGCAGCTTGGGAGGAAGCGCTTTCTTT.

Details on this clonotype: The CDR3 carries no conserved terminal phenylalanine or tryptophan, so it likely arises from a read error. The J gene is TRBJ1-1, the V gene TRBV6-5; the D gene is possibly TRBD1 (6 bases). The CDR3 sequence is 15 residues long. With 2 bases removed from V and 1 base from J, the gap between germline ends came to 11 bases. Germline V gene data show CDR1 as MNHEY and CDR2 as SVGAGI. CDR3 in amino acids: CASSYVLGGNTEAFC. CDR3 DNA: TGTGCCAGCAGTTACGTTCTAGGGGGGAACACTGAAGCTTTCTGT.

CDR3 sequence: CASSPGVQGYTF. The CDR3 DNA reads TGTGCCAGCAGCCCCGGGGTCCAGGGCTACACCTTC. This chain links TRBV7-9 with TRBJ1-2; D remains unclear. This CDR3 contains 12 residues. V lost 5 bases and J 8 bases, leaving 12 bases between the germline ends. Looked up from germline, CDR1 is SEHNR and CDR2 is FQNEAQ (reference sequence).

This clonotype was detected only once. Here the CDR3 reads CASSSWGPADTQYF. The CDR3 region has the DNA TGTGCCAGCAGCTCGTGGGGGCCTGCAGATACGCAGTATTTT. The chain has TRBV6-2 or TRBV6-3 and TRBJ2-3; TRBD1 might be the D (6 bases). V lost 6 bases to trimming and J lost 4 bases, with 14 bases between them. This CDR3 comprises 14 residues. Germline lookup yields CDR1 MNHEY and CDR2 SVGEGT.

This chain uses TRBV20-1 with TRBJ2-7; D uncertain. The CDR3 is 11 amino acids. CDR1 is DFQATT, CDR2 SNEGSKA, per germline (reference sequence). The V end lost 3 bases, the J end lost 9 bases, and 12 bases lay between the germline ends. The CDR3 nucleotides are TGCAGTGCTAGTCCCCAGGTCGGGCAGTACGTC. Its protein product is CSASPQVGQYV.

V usage is TRBV10-3 and J usage is TRBJ1-2; D gene unclear. Germline CDR1 is ENHRY and CDR2 is SYGVKD. V gave up 0 bases and J gave up 7 bases, with 12 bases separating them. This CDR3 region has 14 residues. The DNA of the CDR3 is TGTGCCATCAGTGAGTCAGGACCCCTGGCTGGCTACACCTTC. This encodes CAISESGPLAGYTF.

This clonotype has only a few counts. This sequence joins TRBV12-3 or TRBV12-4 and TRBJ2-3; no clear D gene. The CDR3 length is 14 residues. The V end lost 1 base, the J end lost 0 bases, and 5 bases lay between the germline ends. The CDR3 coding sequence is TGTGCCAGCAGTTTAGAAGGTAGCACAGATACGCAGTATTTT. This gives the protein CASSLEGSTDTQYF.

This chain uses TRBV12-3 or TRBV12-4 with TRBJ2-3; no firm D call. The ends were cut back, 5 bases at V and 1 base at J, with 10 bases in the middle. The CDR3 length is 14 residues. CDR3 region: CASSANIGTDTQYF. CDR3 nucleotides: TGTGCCAGCAGTGCTAATATCGGCACAGATACGCAGTATTTT.